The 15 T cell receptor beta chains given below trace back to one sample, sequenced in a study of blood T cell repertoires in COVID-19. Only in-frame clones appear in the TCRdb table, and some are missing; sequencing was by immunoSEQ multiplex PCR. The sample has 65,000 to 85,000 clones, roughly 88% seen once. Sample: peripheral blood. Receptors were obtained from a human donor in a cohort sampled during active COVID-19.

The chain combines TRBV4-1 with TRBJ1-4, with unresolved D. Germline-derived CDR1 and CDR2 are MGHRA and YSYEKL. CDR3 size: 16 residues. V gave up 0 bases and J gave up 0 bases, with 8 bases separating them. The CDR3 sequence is CASSQDILSTNEKLFF. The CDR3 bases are TGCGCCAGCAGCCAAGATATTCTTTCAACTAATGAAAAACTGTTTTTT.

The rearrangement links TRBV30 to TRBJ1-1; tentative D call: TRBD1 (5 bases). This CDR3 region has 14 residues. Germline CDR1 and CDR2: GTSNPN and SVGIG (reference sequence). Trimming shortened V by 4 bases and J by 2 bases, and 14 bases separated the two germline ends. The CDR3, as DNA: TGTGCCTGGACCCTCGGCAGGGCTAACACTGAAGCTTTCTTT. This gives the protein CAWTLGRANTEAFF.

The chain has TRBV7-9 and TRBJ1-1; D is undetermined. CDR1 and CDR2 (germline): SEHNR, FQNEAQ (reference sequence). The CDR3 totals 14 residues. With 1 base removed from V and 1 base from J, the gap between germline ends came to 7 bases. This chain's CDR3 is CASSLGERNTEAFF. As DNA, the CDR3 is TGTGCCAGCAGCTTAGGGGAGAGGAACACTGAAGCTTTCTTT.

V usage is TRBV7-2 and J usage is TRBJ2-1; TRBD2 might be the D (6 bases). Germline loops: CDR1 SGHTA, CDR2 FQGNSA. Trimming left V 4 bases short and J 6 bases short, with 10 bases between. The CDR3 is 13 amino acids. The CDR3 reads CASSSSARNEQFF. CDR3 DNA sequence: TGTGCCAGCAGCTCTAGCGCTCGCAATGAGCAGTTCTTC.

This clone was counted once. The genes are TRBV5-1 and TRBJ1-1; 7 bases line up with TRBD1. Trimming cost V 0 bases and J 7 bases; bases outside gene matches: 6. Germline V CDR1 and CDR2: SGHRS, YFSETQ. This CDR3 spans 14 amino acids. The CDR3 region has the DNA TGCGCCAGCAGCTTGGTAGGGACAGTAGATGAAGCTTTCTTT. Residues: CASSLVGTVDEAFF.

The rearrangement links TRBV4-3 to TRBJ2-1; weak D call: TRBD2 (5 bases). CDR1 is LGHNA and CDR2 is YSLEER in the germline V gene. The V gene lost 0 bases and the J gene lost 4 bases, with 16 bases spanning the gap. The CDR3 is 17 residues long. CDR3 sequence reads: CASSQELANKKYNEQFF. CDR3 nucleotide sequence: TGCGCCAGCAGCCAAGAATTAGCGAACAAGAAGTACAATGAGCAGTTCTTC.

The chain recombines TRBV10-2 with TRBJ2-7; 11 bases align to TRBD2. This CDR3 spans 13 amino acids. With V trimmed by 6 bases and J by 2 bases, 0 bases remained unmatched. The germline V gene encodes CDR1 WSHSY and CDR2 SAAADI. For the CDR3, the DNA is TGCGCCAGCAGGACTAGCGGGACCTACGAGCAGTACTTC. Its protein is CASRTSGTYEQYF.

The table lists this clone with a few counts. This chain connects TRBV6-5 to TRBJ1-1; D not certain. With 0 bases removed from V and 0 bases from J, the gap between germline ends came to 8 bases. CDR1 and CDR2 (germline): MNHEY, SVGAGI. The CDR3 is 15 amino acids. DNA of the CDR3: TGTGCCAGCAGTTACTCTTCTCTGTTGAACACTGAAGCTTTCTTT. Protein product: CASSYSSLLNTEAFF.

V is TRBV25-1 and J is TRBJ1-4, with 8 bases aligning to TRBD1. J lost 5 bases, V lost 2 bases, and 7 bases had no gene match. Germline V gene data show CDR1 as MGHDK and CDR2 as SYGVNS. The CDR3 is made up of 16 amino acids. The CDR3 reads CASSEQPPGGNEKLFF. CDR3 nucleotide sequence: TGTGCCAGCAGTGAACAGCCCCCAGGGGGCAATGAAAAACTGTTTTTT.

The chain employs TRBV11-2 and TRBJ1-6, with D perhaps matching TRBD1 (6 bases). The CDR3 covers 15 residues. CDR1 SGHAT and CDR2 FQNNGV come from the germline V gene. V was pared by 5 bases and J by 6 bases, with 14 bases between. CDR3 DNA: TGTGCCAGCAGCATCCAGGGGAGTAGTAATTCACCCCTCCACTTT. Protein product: CASSIQGSSNSPLHF.

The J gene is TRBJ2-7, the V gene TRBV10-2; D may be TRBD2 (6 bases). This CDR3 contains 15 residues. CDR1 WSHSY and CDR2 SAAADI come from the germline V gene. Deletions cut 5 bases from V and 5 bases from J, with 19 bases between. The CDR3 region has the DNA TGCGCCAGCAGTCCTAACCCCGGGAGCTTCAACGAGCAGTACTTC. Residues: CASSPNPGSFNEQYF.

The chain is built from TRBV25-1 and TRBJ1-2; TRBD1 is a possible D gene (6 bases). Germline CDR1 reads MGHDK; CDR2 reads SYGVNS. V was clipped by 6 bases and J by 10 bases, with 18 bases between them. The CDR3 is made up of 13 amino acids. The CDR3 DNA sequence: TGTGCCAGCAGCCGGGGGGCAACGAATCTCTACACCTTC. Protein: CASSRGATNLYTF.

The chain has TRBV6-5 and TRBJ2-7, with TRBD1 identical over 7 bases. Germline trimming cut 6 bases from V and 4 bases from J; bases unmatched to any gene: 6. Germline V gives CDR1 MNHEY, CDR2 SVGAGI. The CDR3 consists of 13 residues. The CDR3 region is CASRQGQLYEQYF. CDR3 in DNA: TGTGCCAGCAGACAGGGACAGTTGTACGAGCAGTACTTC.

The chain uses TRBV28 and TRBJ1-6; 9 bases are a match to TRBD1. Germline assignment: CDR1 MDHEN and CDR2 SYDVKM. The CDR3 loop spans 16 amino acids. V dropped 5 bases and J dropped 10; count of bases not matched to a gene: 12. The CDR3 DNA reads TGTGCCAGCAGTGATCAAAGGGACAGGGTACGGTCACCCCTCCACTTT. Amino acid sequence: CASSDQRDRVRSPLHF.

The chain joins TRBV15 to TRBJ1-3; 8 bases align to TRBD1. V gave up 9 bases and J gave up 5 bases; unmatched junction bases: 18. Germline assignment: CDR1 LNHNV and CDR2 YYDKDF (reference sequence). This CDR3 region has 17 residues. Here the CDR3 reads CATRLTSSDRGRNTIYF. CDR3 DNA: TGTGCCACTAGACTCACCTCCTCCGACAGGGGCCGAAACACCATATATTTT.